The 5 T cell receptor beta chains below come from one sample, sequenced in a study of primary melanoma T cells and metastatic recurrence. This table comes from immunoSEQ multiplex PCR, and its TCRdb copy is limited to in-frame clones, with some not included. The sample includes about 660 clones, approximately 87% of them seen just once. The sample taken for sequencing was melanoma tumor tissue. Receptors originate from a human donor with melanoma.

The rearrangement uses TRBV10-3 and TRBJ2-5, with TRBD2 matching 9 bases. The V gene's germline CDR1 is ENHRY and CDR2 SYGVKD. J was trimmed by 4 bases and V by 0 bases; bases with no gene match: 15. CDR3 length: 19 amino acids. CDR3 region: CAISESGSGGSGLRETQYF. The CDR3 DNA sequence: TGTGCCATCAGTGAGTCGGGTAGCGGGGGAAGTGGATTGAGAGAGACCCAGTACTTC.

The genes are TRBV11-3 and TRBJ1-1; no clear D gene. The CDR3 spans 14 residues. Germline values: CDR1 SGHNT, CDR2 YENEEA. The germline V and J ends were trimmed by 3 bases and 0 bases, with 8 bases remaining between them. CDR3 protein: CASSFTRMNTEAFF. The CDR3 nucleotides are TGTGCCAGCAGCTTCACCCGGATGAACACTGAAGCTTTCTTT.

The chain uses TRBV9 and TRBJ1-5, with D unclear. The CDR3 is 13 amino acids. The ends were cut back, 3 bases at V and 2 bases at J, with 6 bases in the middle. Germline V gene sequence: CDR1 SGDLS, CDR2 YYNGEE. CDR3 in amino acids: CASSAYGNQPQHF. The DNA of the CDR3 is TGTGCCAGCAGCGCCTACGGCAATCAGCCCCAGCATTTT.

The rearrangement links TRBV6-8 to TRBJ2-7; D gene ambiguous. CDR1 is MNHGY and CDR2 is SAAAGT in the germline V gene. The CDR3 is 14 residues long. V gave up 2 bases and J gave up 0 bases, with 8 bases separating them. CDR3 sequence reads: CASSYKGGSYEQYF. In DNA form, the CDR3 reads TGTGCCAGCAGTTACAAGGGCGGCTCCTACGAGCAGTACTTC.

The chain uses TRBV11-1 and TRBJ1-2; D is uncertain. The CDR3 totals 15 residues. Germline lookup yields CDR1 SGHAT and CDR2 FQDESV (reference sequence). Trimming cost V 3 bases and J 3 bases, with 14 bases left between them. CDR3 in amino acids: CASSFPAGGHYGYTF. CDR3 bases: TGTGCCAGCAGCTTTCCTGCGGGAGGGCACTATGGCTACACCTTC. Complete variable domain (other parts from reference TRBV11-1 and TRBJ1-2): EAEVAQSPRYKITEKSQAVAFWCDPISGHATLYWYRQILGQGPELLVQFQDESVVDDSQLPKDRFSAERLKGVDSTLKIQPAELGDSAMYLCASSFPAGGHYGYTFGSGTRLTVV.